The rows below give T cell receptor beta chains drawn from one sample of a study of early T cells in non-severe SARS-CoV-2 infection. Each CDR3 protein gets one entry after TCRdb re-called the 5' RACE reads with MiXCR. The table has tens of thousands of distinct CDR3 sequences, about 14% seen once. Sequenced material: whole blood. These receptors all come from an adult who was a healthcare worker with PCR-confirmed SARS-CoV-2 infection or an uninfected control (not recorded which). Both conserved end residues are part of each CDR3. A D gene is named only where the DNA matches it firmly. Size tells how often a clone was seen (once, few, many) or the class of an expanded clone, and some rows leave it out.

V gene	J gene	D gene	clone size	CDR3 protein	CDR3 DNA
TRBV6-2/TRBV6-3	TRBJ1-4	.	.	CASSYSSRTTNEKLFF	TGTGCCAGCAGTTACTCGTCCCGGACAACTAATGAAAAACTGTTTTTT
TRBV4-1	TRBJ2-2	.	.	CASSPRFGVNTGELFF	TGCGCCAGCAGCCCACGCTTCGGCGTGAACACCGGGGAGCTGTTTTTT
TRBV7-8	TRBJ2-1	.	.	CASSPTRGPDHEQFF	TGTGCCAGCAGCCCGACTAGGGGGCCTGATCATGAGCAGTTCTTC
TRBV6-1	TRBJ1-1	TRBD1	.	CASRGQRAGNTEAFF	TGTGCCAGCAGGGGACAGAGAGCAGGGAACACTGAAGCTTTCTTT
TRBV24-1	TRBJ2-3	TRBD1	few	CATSDPTRTGKNTDTQYF	TGTGCCACCAGTGACCCTACCCGGACAGGAAAGAACACAGATACGCAGTATTTT
TRBV7-9	TRBJ2-3	.	.	CASSRPYTDTQYF	TGTGCCAGCAGCCGCCCATACACAGATACGCAGTATTTT
TRBV10-3	TRBJ2-1	.	.	CATRDASGYNEQFF	TGTGCCACCCGAGACGCCTCGGGTTACAATGAGCAGTTCTTC
TRBV11-2	TRBJ1-1	.	.	CASSLGSSGEAFF	TGTGCCAGCAGCTTAGGAAGTTCGGGAGAAGCTTTCTTT
TRBV18	TRBJ2-3	.	many	CASHETDTQYF	TGTGCCAGCCACGAAACAGATACGCAGTATTTT
TRBV19	TRBJ1-5	.	many	CASSTSTPWGWPQHF	TGTGCCAGTAGTACATCGACGCCCTGGGGATGGCCCCAGCATTTT
TRBV9	TRBJ1-3	.	.	CASSEPGPTNTIYF	TGTGCCAGCAGCGAGCCGGGGCCCACAAACACCATATATTTT
TRBV21-1	TRBJ2-5	.	.	CASSKDFPHSGGSGETQYF	TGTGCCAGCAGCAAAGACTTTCCCCATTCCGGGGGGTCCGGGGAGACCCAGTACTTC
TRBV10-2	TRBJ2-1	TRBD1	.	CASSESTGIVHEQFF	TGCGCCAGCAGTGAGTCGACAGGGATAGTCCATGAGCAGTTCTTC
TRBV5-8	TRBJ1-5	TRBD1	many	CASSFKQGNFDNQPQHF	TGTGCCAGCAGCTTCAAACAGGGGAATTTCGACAATCAGCCCCAGCATTTT
TRBV18	TRBJ1-4	.	few	CASSPWGATGQGTEKLFF	TGTGCCAGCTCACCATGGGGAGCGACGGGGCAGGGGACTGAAAAACTGTTTTTT
TRBV5-4	TRBJ2-2	.	many	CASSLARGGITGELFF	TGTGCCAGCAGCTTGGCTCGTGGGGGGATCACCGGGGAGCTGTTTTTT
TRBV7-2	TRBJ1-3	.	few	CASSARTDLSSGNTIYF	TGTGCCAGCAGCGCAAGGACGGATTTAAGCTCTGGAAACACCATATATTTT
TRBV12-3/TRBV12-4	TRBJ1-1	TRBD1	many	CASSPRGQPNTEAFF	TGTGCCAGCAGTCCCCGGGGACAGCCGAACACTGAAGCTTTCTTT
TRBV24-1	TRBJ2-4	.	.	CATSDRGQKQYF	TGTGCCACCAGTGATAGAGGGCAGAAGCAGTACTTC
TRBV11-2	TRBJ2-1	TRBD2	.	CASSSGLAEFNEQFF	TGTGCCAGCAGCTCGGGACTAGCGGAATTCAATGAGCAGTTCTTC
TRBV5-1	TRBJ1-2	.	many	CASSPLQDAGYGYTF	TGCGCCAGCAGCCCCTTACAGGATGCGGGCTATGGCTACACCTTC
TRBV20-1	TRBJ1-5	TRBD1	few	CSAGTGGPRQPQHF	TGCAGTGCCGGGACAGGGGGCCCTAGGCAGCCCCAGCATTTT
TRBV5-1	TRBJ1-3	.	many	CASSLEGNSGNTIYF	TGCGCCAGCAGCTTAGAAGGCAACTCTGGAAACACCATATATTTT
TRBV19	TRBJ2-3	.	.	CATSNVLDTQYF	TGTGCCACTTCTAACGTTCTTGATACGCAGTATTTT
TRBV20-1	TRBJ2-5	TRBD2	.	CSARDASGGMKGETQYF	TGCAGTGCTAGAGACGCTAGCGGGGGCATGAAGGGGGAGACCCAGTACTTC
TRBV3-1	TRBJ1-6	TRBD1	.	CASSPDRGRNSPLHF	TGTGCCAGCAGCCCGGACAGGGGGCGGAATTCACCCCTCCACTTT
TRBV24-1	TRBJ2-5	.	few	CATSDLDTSLGTQYF	TGTGCCACCAGTGATTTGGATACCAGCCTAGGGACCCAGTACTTC
TRBV27	TRBJ2-3	TRBD1	.	CASRVSPGQGTDTQYF	TGTGCCAGCAGGGTTAGCCCGGGACAGGGGACAGATACGCAGTATTTT
TRBV20-1	TRBJ1-1	TRBD1	.	CSARATGQGVEAFF	TGCAGTGCTAGAGCGACGGGACAGGGAGTTGAAGCTTTCTTT
TRBV20-1	TRBJ2-5	TRBD2	.	CSARTSGGDETQYF	TGCAGTGCTAGGACTAGCGGGGGGGACGAGACCCAGTACTTC
TRBV20-1	TRBJ1-5	.	few	CSALGWGLSQPQHF	TGCAGTGCTCTAGGGTGGGGGTTAAGTCAGCCCCAGCATTTT
TRBV21-1	TRBJ2-6	.	many	CASSNGTNLYSGANVLTF	TGTGCCAGCAGCAACGGGACCAACCTCTACTCTGGGGCCAACGTCCTGACTTTC
TRBV14	TRBJ2-1	.	few	CASSQVGGWHEQFF	TGTGCCAGCAGCCAAGTAGGGGGGTGGCATGAGCAGTTCTTC
TRBV19	TRBJ1-5	.	many	CASSLASSNQPQHF	TGTGCCAGTAGTCTCGCCAGTAGCAATCAGCCCCAGCATTTT
TRBV18	TRBJ2-3	.	.	CASSPGGTDTQYF	TGTGCCAGCTCACCGGGGGGCACAGATACGCAGTATTTT
TRBV30	TRBJ2-4	.	.	CAWSGVRAKNIQYF	TGTGCCTGGAGTGGGGTACGAGCCAAAAACATTCAGTACTTC
TRBV20-1	TRBJ2-2	.	many	CSARDPSTPYTGELFF	TGCAGTGCTAGAGATCCGTCGACACCTTACACCGGGGAGCTGTTTTTT
TRBV5-6	TRBJ2-2	TRBD2	few	CASSRREGFGTGELFF	TGTGCCAGCAGCCGTAGGGAGGGGTTTGGCACCGGGGAGCTGTTTTTT
TRBV30	TRBJ2-2	.	many	CAWARAASGELFF	TGTGCCTGGGCCCGAGCCGCGTCCGGGGAGCTGTTTTTT
TRBV14	TRBJ2-1	TRBD1	.	CASSQRTGTFPIEQFF	TGTGCCAGCAGCCAGCGGACAGGTACTTTTCCAATTGAGCAGTTCTTC